This T cell receptor (beta chain) was captured by sequencing in a study of shared T cell receptors in the human thymus. Method: immunoSEQ multiplex PCR; TCRdb's copy keeps in-frame clones and lacks some. The sample yields about 380,000 clones, approximately 95% seen once. V lost 4 bases to trimming and J lost 5 bases; unmatched junction nucleotides: 14. From germline, CDR1 is MDHEN and CDR2 SYDVKM. The CDR3 has 17 residues. The chain joins TRBV28 to TRBJ2-5, with 9 bases matching TRBD1. The sequence derives from a human donor. Specimen: thymocytes. The CDR3 DNA reads as TGTGCCAGCAGTTGTCGACGGAAACAGGGGGCTTGGGAGACCCAGTACTTC. It is translated as CASSCRRKQGAWETQYF.